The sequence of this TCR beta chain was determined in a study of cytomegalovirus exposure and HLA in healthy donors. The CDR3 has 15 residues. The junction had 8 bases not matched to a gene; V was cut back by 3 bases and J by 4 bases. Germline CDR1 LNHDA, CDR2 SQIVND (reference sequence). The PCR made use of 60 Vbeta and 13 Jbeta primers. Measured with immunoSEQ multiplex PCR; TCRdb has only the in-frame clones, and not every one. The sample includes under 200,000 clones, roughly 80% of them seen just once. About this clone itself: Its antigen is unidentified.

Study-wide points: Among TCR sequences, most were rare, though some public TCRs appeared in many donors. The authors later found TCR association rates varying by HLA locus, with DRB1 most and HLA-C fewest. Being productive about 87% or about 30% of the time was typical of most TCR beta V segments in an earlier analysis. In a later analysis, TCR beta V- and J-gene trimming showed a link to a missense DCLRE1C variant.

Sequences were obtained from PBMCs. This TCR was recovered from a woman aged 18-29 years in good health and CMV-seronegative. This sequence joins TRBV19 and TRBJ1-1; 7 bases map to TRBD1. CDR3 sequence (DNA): TGTGCCAGTAGTATTTTCAAGGGGGCGGCCACTGAAGCTTTCTTT. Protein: CASSIFKGAATEAFF.